This TCR beta chain originates from a study of shared clonotypes between healthy human individuals. As for the study in general: A donor's plate count was three for CD4 naive and three for CD4 memory; CD8 naive had two and CD8 memory one.

The V end was cut by 5 bases, the J end by 0 bases, with 14 bases between. Germline lookup yields CDR1 MDHEN and CDR2 SYDVKM. The CDR3 runs to 16 residues. General study results and limits: In this cohort, only blood was sampled, and tissue repertoires likely differ.

With respect to this clone: What it recognizes is unknown.

Some clones are missing from TCRdb's copy, which holds only in-frame ones; the method was immunoSEQ multiplex PCR. The sample contains around 700,000 clones, less than 85% of which appear only once. Sample: memory CD4+ T cells sorted from blood. Noted subset: CD45RA-negative fraction. The receptor was isolated from a woman younger than 45 in good health. The chain carries TRBV28 and TRBJ1-3; D unclear. CDR3 nucleotides: TGTGCCAGCAGTGAAGCCGGGCTTTACTCTGGAAACACCATATATTTT. Protein product: CASSEAGLYSGNTIYF.